These 30 T cell receptor beta chains came from one sample sequenced in a study of early T cells in non-severe SARS-CoV-2 infection. One entry per CDR3 protein results from TCRdb running MiXCR on the 5' RACE reads. The sample consists of approximately 33,000 distinct CDR3 sequences, 5.3% of them appearing once. Sequenced sample: whole blood. Receptors were obtained from an adult who was a healthcare worker with PCR-confirmed SARS-CoV-2 infection or an uninfected control (not recorded which).

This clonotype has at least ten counts. The V gene is TRBV20-1, the J gene TRBJ2-5, with TRBD2 matching 10 bases. CDR3 length equals 19 residues. V shed 1 base, J shed 4 bases, and the junction held 18 bases outside the gene matches. The germline gives CDR1 DFQATT, CDR2 SNEGSKA (reference sequence). In DNA form, the CDR3 reads TGCAGTGCTAGAGCAAGGAGGGCTAGCGGGAGTCGAGACAGAGAGACCCAGTACTTC. Encoded protein: CSARARRASGSRDRETQYF.

This clonotype was recorded a few times. V usage is TRBV20-1 and J usage is TRBJ2-2; 8 bases fit TRBD1. In germline, CDR1 is DFQATT, CDR2 SNEGSKA (reference sequence). With V trimmed by 6 bases and J by 2 bases, 5 bases remained unmatched. This CDR3 spans 14 amino acids. As DNA, the CDR3 is TGCAGTGCCCCAGACAGGGGCAACACCGGGGAGCTGTTTTTT. Its translation: CSAPDRGNTGELFF.

This clonotype appeared many times. V and J are TRBV7-2 and TRBJ1-2; D is unresolved. V was pared by 4 bases and J by 5 bases, with 11 bases between. The length of the CDR3 is 13 residues. CDR1 is SGHTA and CDR2 is FQGNSA in the germline V gene. This CDR3 reads CASSYTAGYGYTF. The CDR3 bases are TGTGCCAGCAGCTACACAGCTGGGTATGGCTACACCTTC.

This clonotype was detected only a few times. The genes are TRBV11-1 and TRBJ2-3; 10 bases line up with TRBD2. The junction had 3 bases not matched to a gene; V was cut back by 3 bases and J by 0 bases. The CDR3 consists of 16 residues. Germline CDR1 SGHAT, CDR2 FQDESV (reference sequence). Here the CDR3 DNA reads TGTGCCAGCAGCTTGGTAGCGGGGGGAAGCACAGATACGCAGTATTTT. It codes for CASSLVAGGSTDTQYF.

This clonotype was recorded many times. V and J are TRBV7-2 and TRBJ1-4; unclear D gene. Trimming cost V 5 bases and J 4 bases, with 14 bases left between them. Germline V gene lookup returns CDR1 SGHTA and CDR2 FQGNSA. The CDR3 consists of 15 residues. The CDR3, as DNA: TGTGCCAGCAGCACACGGGCGACGGTTAATGAAAAACTGTTTTTT. This sequence encodes CASSTRATVNEKLFF.

Many counts were recorded for this clonotype. The DNA for the CDR3 is TGTGCCAGCAGTTTAGTTCCAGGGGGCGAGGCGACTGAAGCTTTCTTT. It codes for CASSLVPGGEATEAFF. The chain couples TRBV12-3 or TRBV12-4 to TRBJ1-1, with 8 bases fitting TRBD1. The V segment lost 1 base and the J segment 5 bases; nucleotides outside the gene matches: 9. This CDR3 region has 16 residues.

This clonotype was picked up many times. The chain joins TRBV20-1 to TRBJ1-2; D unresolved. This CDR3 spans 14 amino acids. Germline CDR1 and CDR2: DFQATT and SNEGSKA (reference sequence). Deletions cut 6 bases from V and 8 bases from J, with 22 bases between. The CDR3 is CSARRTTPTRGYTF. As DNA, the CDR3 is TGCAGTGCCCGCCGGACTACGCCGACGCGGGGCTACACCTTC.

Many counts were recorded for this clonotype. V is TRBV6-6 and J is TRBJ2-3; 7 nucleotides align to TRBD2. This CDR3 is built from 16 residues. Germline V gives CDR1 MNHNY, CDR2 SVGAGI (reference sequence). The trim removed 0 bases at V and 3 bases at J, leaving 6 bases unmatched. The CDR3 sequence: CASSYSRGLWTDTQYF. The CDR3, as DNA: TGTGCCAGCAGTTACTCGCGGGGGTTATGGACAGATACGCAGTATTTT.

This clonotype was seen repeatedly, ten times or more. This chain uses TRBV11-2 with TRBJ1-3, with a possible D match to TRBD1 (5 bases). The ends were cut back, 8 bases at V and 4 bases at J, with 9 bases in the middle. CDR3 length: 12 amino acids. In germline, CDR1 is SGHAT, CDR2 FQNNGV. The CDR3 bases are TGTGCCAGCTTCGGGGCCGGAAACACCATATATTTT. Its protein is CASFGAGNTIYF.

This clonotype was detected many times. V gene TRBV18 combines with J gene TRBJ1-1, with unresolved D. This CDR3 comprises 14 residues. V dropped 2 bases and J dropped 1 base, with 8 bases sitting between them. Germline V gene sequence: CDR1 KGHSH, CDR2 LQKENI. Here the CDR3 reads CASSPELENTEAFF. Written as DNA, the CDR3 is TGTGCCAGCTCACCAGAGTTGGAGAACACTGAAGCTTTCTTT. Together with reference TRBV18 and TRBJ1-1, the CDR3 gives the full variable domain: NAGVMQNPRHLVRRRGQEARLRCSPMKGHSHVYWYRQLPEEGLKFMVYLQKENIIDESGMPKERFSAEFPKEGPSILRIQQVVRGDSAAYFCASSPELENTEAFFGQGTRLTVV.

This clonotype was recorded at least ten times. CDR3 DNA: TGTGCCAGCGTCCCCACAGGGGGCGGTTATGGCTACACCTTC. It yields the protein CASVPTGGGYGYTF. The gene calls are TRBV12-3 or TRBV12-4 and TRBJ1-2; 9 bases align to TRBD1. The V gene end was trimmed by 8 bases and the J gene end by 5 bases; junction bases not matched to a gene: 9. The CDR3 runs to 14 residues.

Concerning this clonotype itself: A much larger clone sits a single nucleotide away, making a read error possible. The V and J genes are TRBV4-1 and TRBJ2-1; TRBD1 agrees at 7 bases. This CDR3 has 14 amino acids. Germline trimming cut 6 bases from V and 2 bases from J; bases unmatched to any gene: 4. CDR1 is MGHRA, CDR2 YSYEKL, per germline. This CDR3 is CASSTGDPYNEQFF. As DNA, the CDR3 is TGCGCCAGCAGTACAGGGGATCCCTACAATGAGCAGTTCTTC.

This clonotype was counted at least ten times. This sequence joins TRBV7-3 and TRBJ2-3, with 7 bases identical to TRBD1. The CDR3 loop spans 15 amino acids. J was trimmed by 6 bases and V by 5 bases; bases with no gene match: 11. Germline-derived CDR1 and CDR2 are SGHTA and FQGTGA. Written as DNA, the CDR3 is TGTGCCAGCAGCCCGACAGGGAGCGCAAGGGATACGCAGTATTTT. Translation gives CASSPTGSARDTQYF.

This clonotype was counted many times. The chain is built from TRBV6-5 and TRBJ1-1, with 9 positions matching TRBD1. The germline gives CDR1 MNHEY, CDR2 SVGAGI. V dropped 0 bases and J dropped 1; count of bases not matched to a gene: 12. The CDR3 covers 19 residues. This chain's CDR3 is CASSYSTGTGQGRNTEAFF. The CDR3 DNA reads as TGTGCCAGCAGTTACTCGACGGGGACAGGGCAAGGGAGGAACACTGAAGCTTTCTTT.

In its sample, this clonotype was seen many times. This chain uses TRBV4-2 with TRBJ1-3; D not resolved. Germline V gene sequence: CDR1 LGHNA, CDR2 YNFKEQ. Trimming took 2 bases from V and 6 from J, leaving 17 bases between them. The CDR3 runs to 16 residues. CDR3 residues: CASSQNPPWGENTIYF. The CDR3 coding sequence is TGTGCCAGCAGCCAAAATCCTCCTTGGGGAGAAAACACCATATATTTT.

This clonotype was detected many times. An end of the junction differs from the germline gene, which may be a read error. This chain joins TRBV7-7 and TRBJ2-1, with TRBD2 matching 9 bases. The CDR3 has 16 residues. Germline-derived CDR1 and CDR2 are SSHAT and FNYEAQ (reference sequence). The CDR3 region is CASSPGLAGSYNEQFF. CDR3 sequence (DNA): TGTGCTAGCAGCCCAGGGCTAGCGGGATCTTACAATGAGCAGTTCTTC.

This clonotype was observed many times. This chain connects TRBV6-1 to TRBJ2-1; D possibly corresponds to TRBD2 (7 bases). Germline V gene sequence: CDR1 MNHNS, CDR2 SASEGT. V lost 3 bases and J 4 bases, leaving 13 bases between the germline ends. This CDR3 is built from 15 residues. The DNA of the CDR3 is TGTGCCAGCAGTGATGGCGGGGGCTCTTACAATGAGCAGTTCTTC. Its protein product is CASSDGGGSYNEQFF.

This clonotype has more than one count but fewer than ten. This sequence joins TRBV9 and TRBJ2-3, with no clear D. Trimming removed 0 bases from V and 0 bases from J, with 5 bases in between. The CDR3 has 14 amino acids. The germline gives CDR1 SGDLS, CDR2 YYNGEE. CDR3 DNA: TGTGCCAGCAGCGTAGACCCCAGCACAGATACGCAGTATTTT. Translation: CASSVDPSTDTQYF.

The chain carries TRBV7-9 and TRBJ2-7; 14 nucleotides align to TRBD2. CDR1 is SEHNR, CDR2 FQNEAQ, per germline (reference sequence). This CDR3 contains 16 residues. The V and J ends lost 5 bases and 5 bases, in that order; junction bases with no gene match: 8. The CDR3 protein is CASSHQGLAGVDEQYF. The CDR3 DNA reads as TGTGCCAGCAGCCACCAGGGACTAGCGGGAGTGGACGAGCAGTACTTC.

This clonotype was seen many times. The chain has TRBV7-2 and TRBJ2-5; D tentatively fits TRBD1 or TRBD2 (6 bases each). CDR1 is SGHTA and CDR2 is FQGNSA in the germline V gene. The CDR3 runs to 14 residues. V was cut by 1 base and J by 4 bases, with 10 bases left in between. The DNA for the CDR3 is TGTGCCAGCAGCTTAGGAGGGGGGAGAGAGACCCAGTACTTC. It specifies CASSLGGGRETQYF.

V and J are TRBV20-1 and TRBJ2-1; no firm D call. In germline, CDR1 is DFQATT, CDR2 SNEGSKA (reference sequence). Between the trimmed V and J ends, which lost 5 bases and 7 bases, there was a span of 6 bases. The CDR3 is 10 amino acids. The CDR3 protein is CSASVNEQFF. The CDR3 nucleotides are TGCAGTGCTTCCGTTAATGAGCAGTTCTTC.

This clonotype has at least ten counts. CDR3 sequence reads: CASRGRTGGTYGYTF. In DNA form, the CDR3 reads TGTGCCAGCAGGGGTAGGACAGGGGGTACTTATGGCTACACCTTC. V is TRBV6-5 and J is TRBJ1-2, with 10 bases matching TRBD1. V dropped 6 bases and J dropped 5; count of bases not matched to a gene: 9. This CDR3 region has 15 residues. Germline V CDR1 and CDR2: MNHEY, SVGAGI.

This clonotype was seen many times. This sequence joins TRBV7-9 and TRBJ2-5, with D tentatively TRBD1 or TRBD2 (5 bases each). The CDR3 extends over 14 amino acids. V was pared by 6 bases and J by 4 bases, with 15 bases between. Germline V gene sequence: CDR1 SEHNR, CDR2 FQNEAQ (reference sequence). The chain's CDR3 is CASRAGASRETQYF. The CDR3 DNA is TGTGCCAGCAGAGCCGGGGCCTCGAGAGAGACCCAGTACTTC. The full variable domain, completed using reference TRBV7-9 and TRBJ2-5, is DTGVSQNPRHKITKRGQNVTFRCDPISEHNRLYWYRQTLGQGPEFLTYFQNEAQLEKSRLLSDRFSAERPKGSFSTLEIQRTEQGDSAMYLCASRAGASRETQYFGPGTRLLVL.

Ten or more counts support this clonotype. This chain connects TRBV4-2 to TRBJ2-1; D possibly corresponds to TRBD2 (6 bases). CDR1 is LGHNA and CDR2 is YNFKEQ in the germline V gene. This CDR3 spans 14 amino acids. Trimming took off 1 base at V and 10 bases at J, with 14 bases between the two ends. In DNA form, the CDR3 reads TGTGCCAGCAGCCAAGCAGGAGGGGTCGGGGAGCAGTTCTTC. Protein sequence: CASSQAGGVGEQFF.

V gene TRBV5-1 combines with J gene TRBJ2-7; maybe TRBD2 (5 bases). Trimming took 5 bases from V and 5 from J, leaving 17 bases between them. The CDR3 runs to 14 residues. In germline, CDR1 is SGHRS, CDR2 YFSETQ. CDR3 in DNA: TGCGCCAGCAGTTGGACGGTTTTTAGCGACGAGCAGTACTTC. Protein sequence: CASSWTVFSDEQYF. Looking up the rest from reference TRBV5-1 and TRBJ2-7 gives the full variable domain: KAGVTQTPRYLIKTRGQQVTLSCSPISGHRSVSWYQQTPGQGLQFLFEYFSETQRNKGNFPGRFSGRQFSNSRSEMNVSTLELGDSALYLCASSWTVFSDEQYFGPGTRLTVT.

The sample holds a few counts of this clonotype. The chain combines TRBV20-1 with TRBJ2-1; TRBD2 is a possible D gene (7 bases). The CDR3 length is 13 residues. Trimming pared 3 bases from V and 7 bases from J, leaving 13 bases between. From germline, CDR1 is DFQATT and CDR2 SNEGSKA (reference sequence). The CDR3 loop is CSARTGGQNEQFF. In DNA form, the CDR3 reads TGCAGTGCTAGGACCGGGGGGCAAAATGAGCAGTTCTTC.

The table lists this clonotype with many counts. The rearrangement links TRBV20-1 to TRBJ1-5; tentatively, D is TRBD1 (6 bases). The CDR3 is made up of 13 amino acids. The germline V gene has CDR1 DFQATT and CDR2 SNEGSKA (reference sequence). Trimming cost V 7 bases and J 7 bases, with 17 bases left between them. For the CDR3, the DNA is TGCAGTGTTTTACAGGGCAGCGGACAGCCCCAGCATTTT. The encoded protein is CSVLQGSGQPQHF.

This clonotype has only a few counts. This sequence joins TRBV3-1 and TRBJ1-5; tentative D call: TRBD1 (6 bases). V lost 4 bases to trimming and J lost 6 bases, with 16 bases between them. The germline V gene encodes CDR1 LGHDT and CDR2 YNNKEL (reference sequence). The CDR3 has 15 amino acids. Here the CDR3 DNA reads TGTGCCAGCAGCCCGGGGGGCCCTGTTGGTCAGCCCCAGCATTTT. Translated, it gives CASSPGGPVGQPQHF.

Many counts were recorded for this clonotype. This sequence joins TRBV20-1 and TRBJ2-1; 16 bases align to TRBD2. The CDR3 has 16 amino acids. V gave up 3 bases and J gave up 3 bases; unmatched junction bases: 2. The germline gives CDR1 DFQATT, CDR2 SNEGSKA (reference sequence). In nucleotides, the CDR3 is TGCAGTGCTAGTGGGACTAGCGGGGGGGTCTACAATGAGCAGTTCTTC. Its protein product is CSASGTSGGVYNEQFF.

At least ten counts were recorded for this clonotype. The chain recombines TRBV7-2 with TRBJ2-5; D might be TRBD1 (5 bases). This CDR3 has 14 residues. Germline V CDR1 and CDR2: SGHTA, FQGNSA. The V and J ends lost 1 base and 5 bases respectively, with 11 bases between them. The CDR3 protein is CASSLGPGRETQYF. In DNA, the CDR3 is TGTGCCAGCAGCTTAGGTCCAGGGCGGGAGACCCAGTACTTC.